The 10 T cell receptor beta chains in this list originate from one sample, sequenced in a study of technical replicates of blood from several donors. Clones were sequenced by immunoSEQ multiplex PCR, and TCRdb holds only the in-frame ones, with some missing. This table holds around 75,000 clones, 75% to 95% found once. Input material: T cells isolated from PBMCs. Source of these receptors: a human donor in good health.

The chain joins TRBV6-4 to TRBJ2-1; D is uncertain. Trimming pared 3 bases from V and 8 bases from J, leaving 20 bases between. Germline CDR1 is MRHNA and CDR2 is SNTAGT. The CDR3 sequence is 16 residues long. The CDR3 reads CASSEQSAALVHEQFF. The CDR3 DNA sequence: TGTGCCAGCAGTGAACAGTCAGCCGCCCTGGTCCATGAGCAGTTCTTC.

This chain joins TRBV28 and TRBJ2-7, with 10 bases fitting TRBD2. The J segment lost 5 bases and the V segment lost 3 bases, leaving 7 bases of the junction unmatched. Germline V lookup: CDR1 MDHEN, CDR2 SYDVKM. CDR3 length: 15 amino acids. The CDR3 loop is CASSFVSGRADEQYF. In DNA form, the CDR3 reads TGTGCCAGCAGTTTTGTCAGCGGGAGGGCCGACGAGCAGTACTTC.

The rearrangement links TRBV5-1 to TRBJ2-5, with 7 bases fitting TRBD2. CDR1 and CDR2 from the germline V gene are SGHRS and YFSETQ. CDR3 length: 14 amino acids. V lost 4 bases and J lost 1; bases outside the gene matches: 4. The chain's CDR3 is CASSLRTSQETQYF. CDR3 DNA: TGCGCCAGCAGCCTTAGGACTAGCCAAGAGACCCAGTACTTC. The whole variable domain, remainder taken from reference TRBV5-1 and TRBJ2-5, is KAGVTQTPRYLIKTRGQQVTLSCSPISGHRSVSWYQQTPGQGLQFLFEYFSETQRNKGNFPGRFSGRQFSNSRSEMNVSTLELGDSALYLCASSLRTSQETQYFGPGTRLLVL.

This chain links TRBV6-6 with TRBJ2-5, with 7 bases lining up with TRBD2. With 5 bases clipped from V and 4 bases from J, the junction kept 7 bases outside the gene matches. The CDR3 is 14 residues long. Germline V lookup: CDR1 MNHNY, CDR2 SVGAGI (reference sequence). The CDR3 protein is CASSPRTSVETQYF. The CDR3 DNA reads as TGTGCCAGCAGTCCCCGCACTAGCGTAGAGACCCAGTACTTC.

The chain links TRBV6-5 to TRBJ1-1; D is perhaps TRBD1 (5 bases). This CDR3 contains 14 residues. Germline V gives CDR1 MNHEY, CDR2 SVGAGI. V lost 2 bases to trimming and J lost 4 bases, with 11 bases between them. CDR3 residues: CASSYEGRGTEAFF. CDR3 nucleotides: TGTGCCAGCAGTTACGAAGGAAGGGGCACTGAAGCTTTCTTT.

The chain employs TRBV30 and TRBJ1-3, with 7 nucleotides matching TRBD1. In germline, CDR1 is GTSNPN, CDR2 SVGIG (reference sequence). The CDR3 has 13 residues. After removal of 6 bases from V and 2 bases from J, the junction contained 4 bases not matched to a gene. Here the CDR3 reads CACATGPGNTIYF. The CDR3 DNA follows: TGTGCCTGTGCGACAGGGCCTGGAAACACCATATATTTT.

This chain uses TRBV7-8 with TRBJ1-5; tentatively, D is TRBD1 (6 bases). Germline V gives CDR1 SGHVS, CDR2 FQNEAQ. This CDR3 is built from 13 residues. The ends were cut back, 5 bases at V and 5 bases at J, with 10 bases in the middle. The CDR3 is CASSMTGHQPQHF. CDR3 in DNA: TGTGCCAGCAGCATGACAGGCCATCAGCCCCAGCATTTT.

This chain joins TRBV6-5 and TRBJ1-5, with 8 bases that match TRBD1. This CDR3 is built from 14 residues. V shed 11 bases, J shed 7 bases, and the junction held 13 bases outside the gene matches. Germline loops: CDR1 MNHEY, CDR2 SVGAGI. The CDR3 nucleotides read TGTGCCGCTTCCGAGGACAGGGCCAGCCAGCCCCAGCATTTT. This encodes CAASEDRASQPQHF.

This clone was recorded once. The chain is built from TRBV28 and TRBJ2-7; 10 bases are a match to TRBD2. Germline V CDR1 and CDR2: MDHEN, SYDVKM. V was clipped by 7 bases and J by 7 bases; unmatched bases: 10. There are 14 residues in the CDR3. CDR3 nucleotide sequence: TGTGCCAGCACCTGGCTAGCGGGAGTGCGGGAGCAGTACTTC. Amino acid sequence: CASTWLAGVREQYF. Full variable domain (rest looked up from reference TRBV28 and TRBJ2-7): DVKVTQSSRYLVKRTGEKVFLECVQDMDHENMFWYRQDPGLGLRLIYFSYDVKMKEKGDIPEGYSVSREKKERFSLILESASTNQTSMYLCASTWLAGVREQYFGPGTRLTVT.

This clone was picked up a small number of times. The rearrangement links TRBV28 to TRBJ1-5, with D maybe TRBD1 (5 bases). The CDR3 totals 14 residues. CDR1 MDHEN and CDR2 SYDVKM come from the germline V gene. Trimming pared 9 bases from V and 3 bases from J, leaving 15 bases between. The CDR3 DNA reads TGTGCCAGTACACCTAACAGGTACAATCAGCCCCAGCATTTT. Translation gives CASTPNRYNQPQHF.